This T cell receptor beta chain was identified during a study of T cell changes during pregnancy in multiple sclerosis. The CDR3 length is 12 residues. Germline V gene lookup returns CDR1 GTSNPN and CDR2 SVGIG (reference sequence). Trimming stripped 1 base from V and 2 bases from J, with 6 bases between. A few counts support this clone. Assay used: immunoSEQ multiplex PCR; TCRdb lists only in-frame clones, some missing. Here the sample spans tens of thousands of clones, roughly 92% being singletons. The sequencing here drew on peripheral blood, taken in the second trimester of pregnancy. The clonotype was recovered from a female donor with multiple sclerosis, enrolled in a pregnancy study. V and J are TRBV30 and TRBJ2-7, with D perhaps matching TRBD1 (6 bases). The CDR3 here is CAWSGTAYEQYF. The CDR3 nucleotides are TGTGCCTGGAGTGGGACAGCCTACGAGCAGTACTTC.